These T cell receptor beta chains were read from a single sample in a study of T cell responses to AZD1222 COVID-19 vaccine. Here immunoSEQ multiplex PCR was the method, and the copy in TCRdb shows in-frame clones only, minus some. This sample has 140,000 or so clones, with over 75% found just once. The specimen was peripheral blood, collected on day 0 of AZD1222 vaccination. These receptors were obtained from an adult in good health. CDR3s include the opening cysteine and the closing phenylalanine or tryptophan. The order of the fields is J gene, V gene, clone size, D gene, CDR3 protein. D genes are given only for firm matches. The size of a clone is reported for some rows only, either as once, few or many, or as a class for expanded clones.

J: TRBJ1-3; V: TRBV19; size: .; D: .; CDR3: CASSMTVSSGNTIYF
J: TRBJ2-1; V: TRBV28; size: .; D: .; CDR3: CASSSPLNEQFF
J: TRBJ2-1; V: TRBV2; size: .; D: .; CDR3: CASSLVNEQFF
J: TRBJ2-3; V: TRBV5-1; size: .; D: .; CDR3: CASSLGDFEDTQYF
J: TRBJ1-1; V: TRBV5-6; size: .; D: .; CDR3: CASSLAATLGTEAFF
J: TRBJ2-4; V: TRBV30; size: .; D: .; CDR3: CAWEWTSLNIQYF
J: TRBJ1-1; V: TRBV4-1; size: .; D: .; CDR3: CASSQSTRTSTEAFF
J: TRBJ2-7; V: TRBV29-1; size: .; D: .; CDR3: CSAPVPTGEQYF
J: TRBJ1-2; V: TRBV7-2; size: .; D: .; CDR3: CASSKWDFTGGYTF
J: TRBJ1-2; V: TRBV2; size: .; D: TRBD1; CDR3: CASRAGQAIAYGYTF
J: TRBJ1-4; V: TRBV2; size: .; D: .; CDR3: CASSSEGRVNEKLFF
J: TRBJ1-3; V: TRBV30; size: .; D: .; CDR3: CAWSVEPGLSGNTIYF
J: TRBJ1-2; V: TRBV18; size: .; D: TRBD1; CDR3: CASSPPGGYRGYTF
J: TRBJ1-6; V: TRBV28; size: .; D: TRBD1; CDR3: CASSFDRVNSPLHF
J: TRBJ1-1; V: TRBV5-4; size: .; D: TRBD1; CDR3: CASSQGQGWNTEAFF
J: TRBJ2-7; V: TRBV6-1; size: .; D: .; CDR3: CASSEEAGSSYEQYF
J: TRBJ2-1; V: TRBV7-2; size: .; D: TRBD2; CDR3: CASSLSGIGYNEQFF
J: TRBJ1-2; V: TRBV28; size: .; D: .; CDR3: CASHPRENNYGYTF
J: TRBJ1-1; V: TRBV21-1; size: .; D: .; CDR3: CASSKEAGVGNTEAFF
J: TRBJ1-1; V: TRBV28; size: .; D: .; CDR3: CASSLAIRVEAFF
J: TRBJ1-2; V: TRBV5-1; size: .; D: .; CDR3: CASSLDGLRGTEVRSGYTF
J: TRBJ1-1; V: TRBV4-1; size: once; D: .; CDR3: CASSQFDSPNTEAFF
J: TRBJ2-7; V: TRBV7-9; size: .; D: TRBD2; CDR3: CASSFHGRSSEQYF
J: TRBJ1-2; V: TRBV6-5; size: .; D: .; CDR3: CASRRENYGYTF
J: TRBJ1-2; V: TRBV29-1; size: .; D: TRBD1; CDR3: CSATPGGTGYGYTF
J: TRBJ2-7; V: TRBV29-1; size: once; D: .; CDR3: CSVEKGRVHEQYF
J: TRBJ1-5; V: TRBV18; size: .; D: .; CDR3: CASSPGNSLAAQHF